What follows are 16 T cell receptor beta chains derived from one specimen sequenced in a study of blood T cells in healthy people across ages. A second roughly 7 to 11 cycle PCR used barcoded and J-beta primers. TCRdb processed the 5' RACE reads anew with MiXCR; each CDR3 protein has one entry. Among roughly 1.6 million distinct CDR3 sequences listed, approximately 32% were seen once. Sequences were obtained from blood. The origin of the receptors is a woman aged 25 to 39 in good health.

The V call is TRBV30, the J call TRBJ1-3; 7 bases map to TRBD1. Germline V gives CDR1 GTSNPN, CDR2 SVGIG (reference sequence). This CDR3 has 14 amino acids. Losses at the gene ends were 1 base for V and 2 bases for J; bases not matched to a gene: 2. The CDR3 loop reads CAWSEGAAGNTIYF. The CDR3, as DNA: TGTGCCTGGAGTGAGGGGGCGGCTGGAAACACCATATATTTT.

This clonotype appeared a few times. V and J are TRBV12-3 or TRBV12-4 and TRBJ1-4; D is possibly TRBD1 (5 bases). Trimming cost V 3 bases and J 3 bases, with 11 bases left between them. The CDR3 spans 15 residues. The CDR3 loop is CASSFFPGANEKLFF. CDR3 DNA: TGTGCCAGCAGTTTTTTCCCGGGGGCTAATGAAAAACTGTTTTTT.

The chain recombines TRBV24-1 with TRBJ2-7; 7 bases match TRBD1. CDR3 size: 14 residues. Per germline, CDR1 KGHDR and CDR2 SFDVKD. The V and J ends lost 7 bases and 5 bases, in that order; junction bases with no gene match: 10. The DNA for the CDR3 is TGTGCCACCAGCCCGGGACGGGACAGCCACGAGCAGTACTTC. Translating gives CATSPGRDSHEQYF.

There are a few counts of this clonotype. This rearrangement joins TRBV15 to TRBJ2-3; 13 bases map to TRBD2. The CDR3 is 17 amino acids. Germline V CDR1 and CDR2: LNHNV, YYDKDF (reference sequence). V shed 1 base, J shed 1 base, and the junction held 2 bases outside the gene matches. The CDR3 spells CATSRGGTSGGTDTQYF. CDR3 in DNA: TGTGCCACCAGCAGAGGGGGGACTAGCGGGGGCACAGATACGCAGTATTTT.

The chain has TRBV7-8 and TRBJ2-1, with D perhaps TRBD2 (5 bases). Germline V gene sequence: CDR1 SGHVS, CDR2 FQNEAQ. Trimming took off 2 bases at V and 2 bases at J, with 16 bases between the two ends. The CDR3 contains 17 residues. Written as DNA, the CDR3 is TGTGCCAGCAGCTTACTAGCTAAGACTGGGACCTACAATGAGCAGTTCTTC. Translating gives CASSLLAKTGTYNEQFF. Looking up the rest from reference TRBV7-8 and TRBJ2-1 gives the full variable domain: GAGVSQSPRYKVAKRGQDVALRCDPISGHVSLFWYQQALGQGPEFLTYFQNEAQLDKSGLPSDRFFAERPEGSVSTLKIQRTQQEDSAVYLCASSLLAKTGTYNEQFFGPGTRLTVL.

This chain links TRBV12-3 or TRBV12-4 with TRBJ2-7; D is possibly TRBD1 (6 bases). Trimming shortened V by 7 bases and J by 5 bases, and 15 bases separated the two germline ends. The CDR3 extends over 13 amino acids. The chain's CDR3 is CASTFWAGDEQYF. The CDR3 DNA reads TGTGCCAGCACCTTCTGGGCAGGGGACGAGCAGTACTTC.

This clonotype appeared a few times. CDR3 in amino acids: CASSQWGLAGDEQFF. The CDR3 DNA follows: TGTGCCAGCAGTCAGTGGGGACTAGCGGGGGATGAGCAGTTCTTC. This chain connects TRBV12-3 or TRBV12-4 to TRBJ2-1; TRBD2 agrees at 14 bases. The CDR3 consists of 15 residues. Germline trimming cut 5 bases from V and 8 bases from J; bases unmatched to any gene: 5.

This chain connects TRBV20-1 to TRBJ1-2; 8 bases fit TRBD1. The CDR3 runs 14 residues. The J segment lost 0 bases and the V segment lost 3 bases, leaving 3 bases of the junction unmatched. Germline loops: CDR1 DFQATT, CDR2 SNEGSKA (reference sequence). As DNA, the CDR3 is TGCAGTGCTAGGGGACAGGATACTAACTATGGCTACACCTTC. It translates to CSARGQDTNYGYTF.

At least ten counts were recorded for this clonotype. CDR3 bases: TGTGCCAGCAGTTTAGGACGAGGGACGCAGTATTTT. Amino acid sequence: CASSLGRGTQYF. This sequence joins TRBV28 and TRBJ2-5, with D maybe TRBD2 (5 bases). The DNA end lines up better with TRBJ2-3; the J call may be wrong. The CDR3 totals 12 residues. Germline values: CDR1 MDHEN, CDR2 SYDVKM.

This clonotype appeared a few times. V usage is TRBV7-9 and J usage is TRBJ1-2; D not resolved. The V end was cut by 2 bases, the J end by 9 bases, with 7 bases between. Germline assignment: CDR1 SEHNR and CDR2 FQNEAQ (reference sequence). The CDR3 totals 11 residues. CDR3 amino acids: CASSLNGRYTF. DNA for the CDR3: TGTGCCAGCAGCTTAAACGGTCGCTACACCTTC.

The chain joins TRBV20-1 to TRBJ2-3, with a weak D call TRBD2 (6 bases). V was pared by 6 bases and J by 7 bases, with 17 bases between. Germline values: CDR1 DFQATT, CDR2 SNEGSKA (reference sequence). The CDR3 spans 13 residues. The DNA for the CDR3 is TGCAGTGCAGGGTCCGGGGGTGTATATACGCAGTATTTT. Its translation is CSAGSGGVYTQYF.

This clonotype was detected a few times. The chain joins TRBV5-1 to TRBJ2-1, with TRBD2 as a possible D gene (6 bases). There are 16 residues in the CDR3. Trimming pared 4 bases from V and 9 bases from J, leaving 23 bases between. Germline V gives CDR1 SGHRS, CDR2 YFSETQ. CDR3: CASSPPSVGGGSEQFF. CDR3 DNA: TGCGCCAGCAGCCCCCCTTCCGTGGGAGGCGGATCTGAGCAGTTCTTC.

V usage is TRBV12-3 or TRBV12-4 and J usage is TRBJ2-7; 7 nucleotides line up with TRBD1. Trimming removed 6 bases from V and 3 bases from J; junction bases left unmatched: 11. The CDR3 extends over 15 amino acids. CDR3 amino acids: CASRASRGTYYEQYF. For the CDR3, the DNA is TGTGCCAGCAGGGCGTCCAGGGGGACCTACTACGAGCAGTACTTC.

The sample holds many counts of this clonotype. J is TRBJ2-6 and V is TRBV18; 8 positions agree with TRBD1. The germline V gene has CDR1 KGHSH and CDR2 LQKENI. CDR3 length: 17 residues. J was trimmed by 0 bases and V by 2 bases; bases with no gene match: 3. CDR3 DNA: TGTGCCAGCTCACCAGGACAGGGTAACTCTGGGGCCAACGTCCTGACTTTC. As protein: CASSPGQGNSGANVLTF.

This chain links TRBV2 with TRBJ2-1; 9 bases are a match to TRBD2. The CDR3 runs to 16 residues. Germline CDR1 and CDR2: SNHLY and FYNNEI. V was clipped by 0 bases and J by 5 bases; unmatched bases: 5. CDR3 DNA sequence: TGTGCCAGCAGTGAAGCGCGGGGGGGCTACAACAATGAGCAGTTCTTC. Its translation is CASSEARGGYNNEQFF. Together with reference TRBV2 and TRBJ2-1, the CDR3 gives the full variable domain: EPEVTQTPSHQVTQMGQEVILRCVPISNHLYFYWYRQILGQKVEFLVSFYNNEISEKSEIFDDQFSVERPDGSNFTLKIRSTKLEDSAMYFCASSEARGGYNNEQFFGPGTRLTVL.

This clonotype was detected a few times. The chain uses TRBV5-1 and TRBJ2-5; D may be TRBD2 (6 bases). The J call may be faulty, since TRBJ2-7 better matches the DNA end. The CDR3 extends over 14 amino acids. Germline V CDR1 and CDR2: SGHRS, YFSETQ. CDR3 DNA sequence: TGCGCCAGCAGCCCGGAGGGGTTTGTCCACGAGCAGTACTTC. Its translation: CASSPEGFVHEQYF.